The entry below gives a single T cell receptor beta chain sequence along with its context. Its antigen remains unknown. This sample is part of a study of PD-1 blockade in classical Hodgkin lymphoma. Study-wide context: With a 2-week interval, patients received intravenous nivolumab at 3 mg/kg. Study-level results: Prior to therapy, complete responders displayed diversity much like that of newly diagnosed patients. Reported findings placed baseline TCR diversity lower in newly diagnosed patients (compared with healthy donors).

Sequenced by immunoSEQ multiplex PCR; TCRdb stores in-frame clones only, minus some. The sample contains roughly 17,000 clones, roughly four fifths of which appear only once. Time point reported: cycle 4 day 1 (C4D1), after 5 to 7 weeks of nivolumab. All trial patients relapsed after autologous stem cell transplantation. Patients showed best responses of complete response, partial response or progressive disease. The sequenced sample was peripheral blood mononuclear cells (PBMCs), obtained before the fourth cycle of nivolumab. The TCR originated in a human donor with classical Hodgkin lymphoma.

This chain's CDR3 is CASSSGQGAGNTIYF. The CDR3 nucleotides read TGCGCCAGCAGCTCCGGACAGGGGGCTGGAAACACCATATATTTT. The V and J genes are TRBV5-1 and TRBJ1-3; 10 positions agree with TRBD1. The CDR3 is 15 amino acids. Germline CDR1 SGHRS, CDR2 YFSETQ. V lost 3 bases, J lost 2 bases, and 2 bases stayed unmatched.